These T cell receptor beta chains were read from a single sample in a study of OX40 agonist ivuxolimab in advanced cancers. TCRdb's copy holds only in-frame clones and misses some; the assay was immunoSEQ multiplex PCR. The sample includes tens of thousands of clones, around 93% of them seen just once. Sequenced here: CD4+ or CD8+ T cells sorted from blood, sampled in a trial of the OX40 agonist ivuxolimab. Receptors originate from an adult with an advanced solid tumor such as melanoma, head and neck, liver or kidney cancer. CDR3s include the opening cysteine and the closing phenylalanine or tryptophan. A D gene is named only where the DNA matches it firmly. Clone size is stated in some rows and not others, as once, few, many or a class when expanded.

TRBJ2-3 | NA | TRBD1 | TRBV27 | CASRPIPGTGGTDTQYF | TGTGCCAGCAGACCTATCCCGGGGACAGGGGGCACAGATACGCAGTATTTT
TRBJ2-5 | NA | TRBD1 | TRBV5-4 | CASSSRDRGYQETQYF | TGTGCCAGCAGCTCCAGGGACAGGGGATACCAAGAGACCCAGTACTTC
TRBJ2-1 | NA | TRBD1 | TRBV7-9 | CASSPDRGRSYNEQFF | TGTGCCAGCAGCCCCGACAGGGGCAGGTCCTACAATGAGCAGTTCTTC
TRBJ1-1 | NA | NA | TRBV28 | CASGTWGLHFEAFF | TGTGCCAGCGGGACCTGGGGATTACACTTTGAAGCTTTCTTT
TRBJ1-4 | NA | NA | TRBV6-5 | CASSSVGGLGEKLFF | TGTGCCAGCAGTTCAGTTGGGGGGCTCGGTGAAAAACTGTTTTTT
TRBJ2-7 | NA | NA | TRBV9 | CASSVGRDPDISSYEQYF | TGTGCCAGCAGCGTTGGCCGGGACCCTGACATTAGCTCCTACGAGCAGTACTTC
TRBJ1-5 | once | NA | TRBV10-1 | CASSHGGNQPQHF | TGCGCCAGCAGTCACGGGGGAAATCAGCCCCAGCATTTT
TRBJ1-1 | NA | NA | TRBV27 | CASSALQGSGDTEAFF | TGTGCCAGCAGTGCGTTACAGGGTAGTGGGGACACTGAAGCTTTCTTT
TRBJ2-1 | NA | TRBD2 | TRBV7-9 | CASETSGRDEQFF | TGTGCCAGCGAGACTAGCGGGAGGGACGAGCAGTTCTTC
TRBJ2-3 | NA | NA | TRBV29-1 | CSVVDGDTQYF | TGCAGCGTTGTTGATGGAGATACGCAGTATTTT
TRBJ2-3 | NA | NA | TRBV2 | CASSGGNTQYF | TGTGCCAGCAGTGGAGGTAATACGCAGTATTTT
TRBJ1-1 | once | NA | TRBV4-1 | CASSRITVGGDTEAFF | TGCGCCAGCAGCCGGATCACCGTCGGGGGGGACACTGAAGCTTTCTTT
TRBJ2-7 | NA | NA | TRBV7-9 | CASSLSAVYSYEQYF | TGTGCCAGCAGCTTATCGGCAGTCTACTCCTACGAGCAGTACTTC
TRBJ1-2 | NA | NA | TRBV16 | CASSHWAEYGADYGYTF | TGTGCCAGCAGTCATTGGGCAGAATACGGCGCGGACTATGGCTACACCTTC
TRBJ2-2 | NA | TRBD1 | TRBV5-3 | CARSPDRPGGELFF | TGTGCCAGAAGCCCGGACAGGCCCGGCGGGGAGCTGTTTTTT
TRBJ2-7 | NA | NA | TRBV9 | CASSAGGQSYEQYF | TGTGCCAGCAGCGCTGGTGGACAGTCCTACGAGCAGTACTTC
TRBJ2-3 | NA | NA | TRBV28 | CASSSPPDTQYF | TGTGCCAGCAGTTCCCCCCCAGATACGCAGTATTTT
TRBJ2-7 | NA | TRBD2 | TRBV18 | CASSPTSEAYEQYF | TGTGCCAGCTCACCGACTAGCGAGGCCTACGAGCAGTACTTC
TRBJ2-2 | NA | NA | TRBV11-2 | CASSPWGVANTGELFF | TGTGCCAGCAGCCCTTGGGGGGTCGCGAACACCGGGGAGCTGTTTTTT
TRBJ2-1 | NA | TRBD2 | TRBV27 | CASSFLAGRDEQFF | TGTGCCAGCAGTTTCCTAGCGGGAAGGGATGAGCAGTTCTTC
TRBJ1-5 | few | NA | TRBV7-6 | CASSLQGGSNQPQHF | TGTGCCAGCAGCTTACAGGGTGGAAGCAATCAGCCCCAGCATTTT
TRBJ2-3 | few | TRBD1 | TRBV10-3 | CAISGTGVGDTQYF | TGTGCCATCAGTGGGACAGGGGTCGGAGATACGCAGTATTTT
TRBJ1-1 | NA | TRBD1 | TRBV11-2 | CASSSTGGVNTEAFF | TGTGCCAGCAGCTCTACAGGGGGCGTAAACACTGAAGCTTTCTTT
TRBJ1-2 | NA | NA | TRBV7-9 | CASSFTLDRYGYTF | TGTGCCAGCAGCTTTACCCTAGACAGATATGGCTACACCTTC
TRBJ2-4 | NA | NA | TRBV7-8 | CASRPRAKNIQYF | TGTGCCAGCAGGCCTAGAGCCAAAAACATTCAGTACTTC
TRBJ1-2 | NA | NA | TRBV4-1 | CASSAGGPRANYGYTF | TGCGCCAGCAGCGCGGGAGGGCCAAGAGCTAACTATGGCTACACCTTC
TRBJ2-7 | NA | TRBD1 | TRBV9 | CASSVGDRDEQYF | TGTGCCAGCAGCGTAGGGGACAGGGACGAGCAGTACTTC
TRBJ2-7 | NA | NA | TRBV7-9 | CASSLEGSSEQYF | TGTGCCAGCAGCTTAGAGGGGAGTTCCGAGCAGTACTTC
TRBJ1-5 | once | NA | TRBV28 | CASSDRGGNQPQHF | TGTGCCAGCAGTGACCGTGGGGGAAATCAGCCCCAGCATTTT
TRBJ2-7 | NA | TRBD2 | TRBV19 | CASSWTSGSYEQYF | TGTGCCAGTAGTTGGACTAGCGGCTCCTACGAGCAGTACTTC
TRBJ1-6 | NA | NA | TRBV7-8 | CASSLPLGSSPLHF | TGTGCCAGCAGCCTACCCCTAGGGAGTTCACCCCTCCACTTT
TRBJ2-1 | NA | TRBD2 | TRBV9 | CASSAAPGLAVNEQFF | TGTGCCAGCAGCGCCGCACCGGGACTAGCAGTGAATGAGCAGTTCTTC
TRBJ2-2 | NA | TRBD1 | TRBV7-3 | CASSLTPGQAYTGELFF | TGTGCCAGCAGCTTAACCCCGGGACAGGCATACACCGGGGAGCTGTTTTTT
TRBJ2-3 | NA | TRBD2 | TRBV7-2 | CASSLVAGVGDTQYF | TGTGCCAGCAGCTTAGTAGCGGGAGTCGGAGATACGCAGTATTTT
TRBJ2-5 | NA | TRBD1 | TRBV27 | CASSLIQGAETQYF | TGTGCCAGCAGTTTAATCCAGGGGGCAGAGACCCAGTACTTC
TRBJ1-5 | NA | NA | TRBV7-8 | CASSLGVGNQPQHF | TGTGCCAGCAGCTTAGGGGTAGGCAATCAGCCCCAGCATTTT
TRBJ2-1 | NA | TRBD2 | TRBV15 | CATSRDLTSGDYNEQFF | TGTGCCACCAGCAGAGATCTCACTAGCGGGGACTACAATGAGCAGTTCTTC
TRBJ1-1 | few | TRBD1 | TRBV10-3 | CAIRETGLVAEAFF | TGTGCCATCAGGGAGACAGGGCTGGTGGCTGAAGCTTTCTTT
TRBJ2-1 | NA | TRBD1 | TRBV7-9 | CASSPRDRVSYNEQFF | TGTGCCAGCAGCCCACGGGACAGGGTTTCCTACAATGAGCAGTTCTTC
TRBJ1-6 | NA | NA | TRBV19 | CASSTGKSPPLHF | TGTGCCAGTAGTACAGGGAAATCCCCACCCCTCCACTTT
TRBJ2-7 | NA | TRBD1 | TRBV19 | CASSPDRGWSYEQYF | TGTGCCAGTAGTCCCGACAGGGGTTGGTCCTACGAGCAGTACTTC